The rows below give T cell receptor beta chains drawn from one sample of a study of blood T cell repertoires in COVID-19. TCRdb's copy holds only in-frame clones and misses some; the assay was immunoSEQ multiplex PCR. The table has 140,000 or so clones, 65% to 80% seen once. Sequences were obtained from peripheral blood. Source of these receptors: a man in his 60s with acute or convalescent COVID-19. The CDR3 runs from the conserved cysteine through the conserved F or W. The D gene is left open where the match is weak. Rows may omit the clone size; those that give it use once, few, many or a size class.

D: NA
V: TRBV23-1
size: once
J: TRBJ2-1
CDR3: CASSLRTTALPYNEQFF
DNA: TGCGCCAGCAGTCTAAGGACTACGGCTCTCCCCTACAATGAGCAGTTCTTC

D: TRBD1
V: TRBV5-1
size: once
J: TRBJ2-7
CDR3: CASSPGTVGDYEQYF
DNA: TGCGCCAGCAGCCCGGGGACAGTGGGGGACTACGAGCAGTACTTC

D: TRBD2
V: TRBV6-2/TRBV6-3
size: NA
J: TRBJ2-3
CDR3: CASSYPEREGTDTQYF
DNA: TGTGCCAGCAGTTACCCCGAGCGGGAAGGCACAGATACGCAGTATTTT

D: TRBD2
V: TRBV6-4
size: NA
J: TRBJ2-1
CDR3: CASSDKGLAGVSEQFF
DNA: TGTGCCAGCAGTGACAAGGGACTAGCGGGAGTGAGTGAGCAGTTCTTC

D: NA
V: TRBV15
size: NA
J: TRBJ2-3
CDR3: CATSRGQRTDTQYF
DNA: TGTGCCACCAGCAGAGGACAGCGCACAGATACGCAGTATTTT

D: NA
V: TRBV21-1
size: NA
J: TRBJ2-7
CDR3: CASSSVGPRGGGHEQYF
DNA: TGTGCCAGCAGCAGCGTAGGCCCCCGGGGGGGAGGCCACGAGCAGTACTTC

D: TRBD1
V: TRBV19
size: NA
J: TRBJ1-5
CDR3: CASSSLGTGNQPQHF
DNA: TGTGCCAGTAGTAGCCTCGGGACAGGGAATCAGCCCCAGCATTTT

D: TRBD2
V: TRBV13
size: NA
J: TRBJ2-1
CDR3: CASSLVVGLGSDNEQFF
DNA: TGTGCCAGCAGCTTAGTAGTGGGACTAGGTTCCGACAATGAGCAGTTCTTC

D: NA
V: TRBV12-5
size: NA
J: TRBJ2-1
CDR3: CASGLYLVSNEQFF
DNA: TGTGCTAGTGGACTCTATCTAGTATCCAATGAGCAGTTCTTC

D: NA
V: TRBV11-2
size: NA
J: TRBJ1-3
CDR3: CASSFALSSGNTIYF
DNA: TGTGCCAGCAGCTTTGCGCTGAGCTCTGGAAACACCATATATTTT

D: TRBD2
V: TRBV5-1
size: once
J: TRBJ2-1
CDR3: CASSLLTSGMSSYNEQFF
DNA: TGCGCCAGCAGCCTCCTGACTAGCGGGATGAGCTCCTACAATGAGCAGTTCTTC

D: NA
V: TRBV12-3/TRBV12-4
size: NA
J: TRBJ2-1
CDR3: CASSRGNEQFF
DNA: TGTGCCAGCAGCCGGGGGAATGAGCAGTTCTTC

D: NA
V: TRBV19
size: few
J: TRBJ1-1
CDR3: CASRGGSTEAFF
DNA: TGTGCCAGTAGGGGCGGGAGCACTGAAGCTTTCTTT

D: NA
V: TRBV3-1/TRBV3-2
size: NA
J: TRBJ2-3
CDR3: CASSTLGGPTDTQYF
DNA: TGTGCCAGCAGCACCTTGGGAGGCCCCACAGATACGCAGTATTTT

D: NA
V: TRBV19
size: NA
J: TRBJ1-1
CDR3: CASSGLTLGLTEAFF
DNA: TGTGCCAGTAGTGGCCTCACCCTAGGACTCACTGAAGCTTTCTTT

D: NA
V: TRBV27
size: once
J: TRBJ2-1
CDR3: CASSLSASRYNEQFF
DNA: TGTGCCAGCAGTTTATCGGCTAGCAGATACAATGAGCAGTTCTTC

D: TRBD2
V: TRBV6-2/TRBV6-3
size: NA
J: TRBJ2-1
CDR3: CASSYPGGNEQFF
DNA: TGTGCCAGCAGTTATCCGGGGGGTAATGAGCAGTTCTTC

D: TRBD1
V: TRBV9
size: NA
J: TRBJ1-3
CDR3: CASSATGDSSGNTIYF
DNA: TGTGCCAGCAGCGCTACCGGGGACAGCTCTGGAAACACCATATATTTT

D: TRBD1
V: TRBV5-1
size: once
J: TRBJ2-5
CDR3: CASSLNPGQGAGETQYF
DNA: TGCGCCAGCAGCTTGAATCCGGGACAGGGGGCTGGCGAGACCCAGTACTTC

D: TRBD2
V: TRBV19
size: NA
J: TRBJ2-3
CDR3: CASSNRRLAGRDTQYF
DNA: TGTGCCAGTAGTAACCGGCGGCTAGCGGGGAGAGATACGCAGTATTTT

D: TRBD2
V: TRBV12-5
size: NA
J: TRBJ2-1
CDR3: CATRERDVPKQFF
DNA: TGTGCTACGCGGGAGCGGGATGTTCCTAAGCAGTTCTTC

D: NA
V: TRBV9
size: NA
J: TRBJ1-6
CDR3: CASRRGSGNSPLHF
DNA: TGTGCCAGCAGAAGGGGCTCAGGGAATTCACCCCTCCACTTT

D: TRBD1
V: TRBV27
size: NA
J: TRBJ1-2
CDR3: CASTQGQGAVSGYTF
DNA: TGTGCCAGCACCCAGGGACAGGGGGCGGTGAGTGGCTACACCTTC

D: TRBD2
V: TRBV27
size: NA
J: TRBJ2-3
CDR3: CASSPTSSGRTDTQYF
DNA: TGTGCCAGCAGTCCAACATCTAGCGGACGCACAGATACGCAGTATTTT

D: TRBD2
V: TRBV19
size: NA
J: TRBJ2-5
CDR3: CASSITSGGVQETQYF
DNA: TGTGCCAGTAGTATCACTAGCGGGGGGGTACAAGAGACCCAGTACTTC

D: TRBD1
V: TRBV7-8
size: few
J: TRBJ2-1
CDR3: CASSKGTGESGEQFF
DNA: TGTGCCAGCAGCAAAGGGACAGGGGAGTCAGGTGAGCAGTTCTTC

D: NA
V: TRBV5-1
size: NA
J: TRBJ2-7
CDR3: CASSPQNRVFTYEQYF
DNA: TGCGCCAGCAGCCCCCAAAACAGGGTTTTCACCTACGAGCAGTACTTC

D: NA
V: TRBV12-3/TRBV12-4
size: NA
J: TRBJ1-6
CDR3: CASSLRGRPLHF
DNA: TGTGCCAGCAGCCTCCGGGGGAGGCCCCTCCACTTT

D: TRBD1
V: TRBV5-1
size: NA
J: TRBJ1-4
CDR3: CASSRGTGRELFF
DNA: TGCGCCAGCAGCCGGGGGACAGGCAGAGAACTGTTTTTT

D: NA
V: TRBV6-5
size: NA
J: TRBJ1-5
CDR3: CASSYSLPRRGQPQHF
DNA: TGTGCCAGCAGTTACTCGCTTCCCCGGAGGGGTCAGCCCCAGCATTTT

D: TRBD1
V: TRBV29-1
size: NA
J: TRBJ1-1
CDR3: CSVESISGGTEAFF
DNA: TGCAGCGTTGAATCGATTTCAGGGGGCACTGAAGCTTTCTTT

D: TRBD1
V: TRBV5-1
size: NA
J: TRBJ1-5
CDR3: CASSLSGQGWDQPQHF
DNA: TGCGCCAGCAGCTTATCGGGACAGGGATGGGATCAGCCCCAGCATTTT

D: TRBD1
V: TRBV20-1
size: NA
J: TRBJ2-7
CDR3: CSASRQGGDEQYF
DNA: TGCAGTGCTAGTCGACAGGGGGGGGACGAGCAGTACTTC

D: NA
V: TRBV7-8
size: NA
J: TRBJ2-1
CDR3: CASSLAGVILNEQFF
DNA: TGTGCCAGCAGCTTAGCGGGAGTAATTCTCAATGAGCAGTTCTTC

D: TRBD1
V: TRBV25-1
size: NA
J: TRBJ2-1
CDR3: CASSTHRGHFSYNEQFF
DNA: TGTGCCAGCAGTACGCACAGGGGGCATTTTTCCTACAATGAGCAGTTCTTC

D: NA
V: TRBV29-1
size: NA
J: TRBJ2-7
CDR3: CSVLDKSYEQYF
DNA: TGCAGCGTTCTGGACAAATCCTACGAGCAGTACTTC

D: TRBD1
V: TRBV6-5
size: NA
J: TRBJ1-2
CDR3: CASSPGQGRNYGYTF
DNA: TGTGCCAGCAGCCCGGGACAGGGGCGGAACTATGGCTACACCTTC

D: TRBD1
V: TRBV18
size: NA
J: TRBJ2-1
CDR3: CASSPPGQRDEQFF
DNA: TGTGCCAGCTCACCTCCGGGACAGAGAGATGAGCAGTTCTTC

D: TRBD1
V: TRBV15
size: NA
J: TRBJ1-1
CDR3: CATSRVKGGWGAEAFF
DNA: TGTGCCACCAGCAGAGTTAAAGGGGGCTGGGGGGCTGAAGCTTTCTTT

D: TRBD1
V: TRBV29-1
size: NA
J: TRBJ2-3
CDR3: CSVRQGGTDTQYF
DNA: TGCAGCGTTCGACAGGGTGGCACAGATACGCAGTATTTT

D: NA
V: TRBV5-1
size: NA
J: TRBJ2-3
CDR3: CASSSTTLVADTQYF
DNA: TGCGCCAGCAGTTCAACTACCTTGGTCGCAGATACGCAGTATTTT

D: NA
V: TRBV27
size: NA
J: TRBJ2-7
CDR3: CASSPQMAYEQYF
DNA: TGTGCCAGCAGTCCCCAGATGGCCTACGAGCAGTACTTC

D: NA
V: TRBV6-6
size: NA
J: TRBJ2-7
CDR3: CAASPGASSYEQYF
DNA: TGTGCCGCCTCACCAGGGGCTTCCTCGTACGAGCAGTACTTC

D: NA
V: TRBV19
size: NA
J: TRBJ1-2
CDR3: CASSDRDGARGYTF
DNA: TGTGCCAGTAGCGATAGGGATGGGGCTCGTGGCTACACCTTC

D: NA
V: TRBV7-9
size: NA
J: TRBJ1-4
CDR3: CASSPRGTTNEKLFF
DNA: TGTGCCAGCAGCCCACGGGGGACAACTAATGAAAAACTGTTTTTT

D: NA
V: TRBV19
size: NA
J: TRBJ1-3
CDR3: CASIPPGLSSGNTIYF
DNA: TGTGCCAGTATCCCCCCGGGACTGAGCTCTGGAAACACCATATATTTT

D: NA
V: TRBV28
size: once
J: TRBJ2-5
CDR3: CASYETNTETQYF
DNA: TGTGCCAGCTACGAGACAAACACAGAGACCCAGTACTTC

D: TRBD2
V: TRBV4-1
size: NA
J: TRBJ2-7
CDR3: CASSPRPAGAYEQYF
DNA: TGCGCCAGCAGCCCGAGGCCAGCGGGAGCCTACGAGCAGTACTTC

D: TRBD2
V: TRBV4-2
size: NA
J: TRBJ2-3
CDR3: CASSTWTSGITDTQYF
DNA: TGTGCCAGCAGCACTTGGACTAGCGGGATCACAGATACGCAGTATTTT

D: NA
V: TRBV6-5
size: few
J: TRBJ1-3
CDR3: CASSLRVDTIYF
DNA: TGTGCCAGCAGCCTCAGGGTTGACACCATATATTTT

D: NA
V: TRBV6-5
size: NA
J: TRBJ1-5
CDR3: CASSYSNQGNQPQHF
DNA: TGTGCCAGCAGTTACTCGAACCAGGGGAATCAGCCCCAGCATTTT

D: NA
V: TRBV28
size: NA
J: TRBJ2-7
CDR3: CASTAGTTYYEQYF
DNA: TGTGCCAGCACCGCCGGGACAACCTATTACGAGCAGTACTTC

D: TRBD1
V: TRBV27
size: NA
J: TRBJ1-6
CDR3: CASSPRTGGDSPLHF
DNA: TGTGCCAGCAGTCCCCGGACAGGGGGGGATTCACCCCTCCACTTT